This paragraph reports one T cell receptor (beta chain). What this receptor recognizes is not known. Per-nucleotide qualities are absent, and no much larger clonotype sits a single base away. The sample belongs to a study of cytomegalovirus exposure and HLA in healthy donors (dated by TCRdb to the late 2010s). At the level of the whole study: An earlier analysis of approximately 550 of the donors reported roughly 270 Gb of sequence data and 117 million unique TCR beta sequences from some 180 million T cells. Donor age, sex, ethnicity and CMV serostatus were compiled together with the repertoire data. The number of donors typed differed by locus, with 629-630 for A, B, C, DRB1 and DQB1, over 500 for DQA1, 600 to 610 for DPA1, and some 470 for DPB1. To predict cytomegalovirus infection status, the study brought together high-throughput TCR immunosequencing, statistical association of individual TCRs with disease status, and machine learning. Five DR-DQ haplotypes were treated as single units for association and clustering because of strong linkage in the cohort. In addition to the first cohort of several hundred subjects, a separate validation cohort of under 150 different subjects was used. On average, 235,054 unique TCR beta nucleotide sequences were sequenced per donor among a few hundred genotyped donors of the cohort, with roughly 18% of those sequences being non-productive. Every repertoire in the discovery cohort had been generated on one and the same sequencing platform. Of the approximately 400 genotyped donors, 65% to 90% fell in the genetic ancestry cluster associated with self-reported Caucasian donors. Roughly 300 gigabases of sequencing data and approximately 93 million unique TCR sequences were included in an early release covering several hundred HLA-typed donors. Both class I and class II loci were covered by HLA typing, at four-digit resolution. In an earlier analysis of a few hundred of the donors, high-throughput TCR beta sequencing was used to judge whether each TCR beta V gene segment behaved as functional or pseudogenic. In a later genetic analysis, genome-wide SNP genotypes for about 55% of the 666 donors were used, and that subset was treated as a discovery cohort. The T cell repertoires of around 730 subjects were profiled by immunosequencing and related to cytomegalovirus serostatus. In a later analysis, previously published TCR beta repertoires from about 670 donors were re-analyzed and high-resolution HLA genotyping was added so that TCR occurrence patterns could be studied. The study aimed to test whether cataloging public T cell receptors could reveal signatures of past pathogen exposure. The later analysis used no new phenotypic data to find candidate immune exposures, relying instead on TCR beta sequences and their occurrence across donors.

The library was built by means of the immunoSEQ multiplex PCR assay. The multiplex PCR relied on a mix of 60 forward primers for TCR Vbeta segments and 13 reverse primers for TCR Jbeta segments. A multiplex PCR assay on genomic DNA amplified the CDR3 region of rearranged TCR beta genes. The Illumina HiSeq System was used to sequence the amplified TCR beta libraries as 87-base-pair reads. For the original study's pipeline: A later analysis tallied around 82 million unique TCR beta chains across the 666 repertoires, and approximately 12 million of those chains were shared by two or more donors. Raw reads were error-corrected and collapsed into unique sequences by a nearest-neighbor algorithm in which closely related sequences were merged to remove PCR and sequencing errors. Alignment of CDR3 sequences to IMGT reference sequences was used to assign V, D and J gene segments. For a sequence to be retained, at least a six-nucleotide match to both a V gene segment and a J gene segment was required. Rearrangements were classified as productive when the CDR3 lacked stop codons and remained in frame with V and J, and all other rearrangements were classified as non-productive. CDR3 was defined by IMGT convention, running from the second conserved V-encoded cysteine to the conserved J-encoded phenylalanine. The earlier analysis of some 550 of the donors excluded any sequence lacking an unambiguous match to a single V gene segment. In an earlier analysis of some 590 of the donors, a V segment was called functional when productive rearrangements were above 56.7%, and segregating when the standard deviation between donors exceeded 5%. To diagnose cytomegalovirus status from the catalog of TCR beta chain sequences, a statistical classification framework was built. A later analysis assigned V and J genes by comparing TCR nucleotide sequences with IMGT/GENE-DB human TR gene sequences. Using the TCRdist pipeline, a later analysis assigned CDR3 sequences along with most-parsimonious VDJ recombination scenarios. In a later analysis, each TCR beta chain was defined by its CDR3 amino acid sequence together with its V-gene family, and reads without a unique V-gene family were excluded. As a way to deal with suspected cross-contamination and a sequencing artifact, a later analysis dropped under 600 nucleotide sequences that were highly shared and had low generation probability. In a later analysis, a clonal expansion index for each public chain was calculated from normalized within-repertoire ranks of inferred template counts. In a later analysis, generation probabilities were computed using a VDJ recombination model fitted to out-of-frame rearrangements, and the results were checked against IGoR. In a later analysis, TCR-TCR, TCR-HLA and TCR-CMV co-occurrence was scored with hypergeometric tests, and a repertoire-size bias correction was applied to TCR pairs. In a later analysis, false discovery rates were estimated by permuting HLA or CMV assignments 20 times. In a later analysis, co-occurring TCRs were grouped using DBSCAN, and TCRdist sequence similarity was added for clustering within HLA-allele-positive subsets. Repertoires with fewer than 30,000 or more than 120,000 public chains were left out of co-occurrence clustering, as were about 5 repertoires with anomalous nucleotide sharing. TCRdb's version of the immuneACCESS table is confined to in-frame rearrangements and falls short of the full clone set. An unresolved V gene accounts for under half of the shortfall where checked; the remainder is of unknown origin. Clone size and the V and J calls come from that table; the DNA yielded D and trimming. The sample table records tens of thousands of clones; roughly four fifths of these occur just once. The ten largest clonotypes hold 1.9% of the sample.

Overall results and qualifications from the work: Because counts were too low, seventeen rarely observed V segments, including chromosome 9 orphons, were left out of the earlier analysis of over 550 of the donors. In a later analysis, around 15,000 TCR beta sequences were associated with specific HLA alleles at a false discovery rate of 0.05. In a later genetic analysis, fewer N-insertions in productive TCRs were reported among donors in an Asian-associated ancestry cluster than the roughly 700-donor mean. A few of the identified cytomegalovirus-associated TCR beta chains were confirmed in vitro to be specific for cytomegalovirus antigens. Compared with equally common non-associated chains, HLA-associated TCR beta chains in a later analysis were more clonally expanded and had lower generation probabilities. In the study, 150 to 200 TCR beta chains were listed as associated with cytomegalovirus. This cohort had only TCR beta chains sequenced, and the lack of alpha or paired-chain data limited which features could be detected. Because the 87-base-pair reads could not distinguish some IMGT-functional V segments, including TRBV6-2 and TRBV6-3, those segments were excluded. It was suggested by the authors that the approach could potentially be generalized to other disease states and immunological phenotypes. V-gene and J-gene trimming of TCR beta chains was associated with a missense DCLRE1C variant in a later genetic analysis, and the association was replicated in an independent cohort. Roughly uniform sequencing depth across donors was assumed in presence/absence analyses, although this assumption may not hold. A later analysis found that most CMV-associated TCR beta chains appeared HLA-restricted, with HLA associations seemingly driven largely by CMV exposure. According to a later analysis, parvovirus B19, influenza, CMV and Epstein-Barr virus appeared linked to several top co-occurrence clusters. A further reported finding was that TCR beta sequences accurately predicted the HLA-A and HLA-B alleles for most subjects in the first cohort. Correlated functional status among segregating V segments might be attributable to linkage disequilibrium, but an unknown experimental factor could not be ruled out. The only immune exposure information available for the cohort was CMV serostatus. Because HLA typing was unavailable for some donors at each locus, only the typed subset was used in association tests. Most TCR sequences were seen in very few donors, while some public TCRs were found in many individuals. Broadly in line with IMGT annotations, most TCR beta V segments showed up in productive rearrangements about 87% or about 30% of the time in an earlier analysis of 587 of the donors. When HLA alleles, especially DR and DQ, strongly co-occurred, attributing TCR associations to individual alleles was difficult. Cytomegalovirus status was reported to be diagnosed by the classifier with high specificity and sensitivity in both the original and validation cohorts. A cluster of highly shared sequence variants was judged likely to represent a technical artifact of the sequencing pipeline. According to a later analysis, TCR association rates differed among HLA loci, with DRB1 alleles showing the most associated TCRs and HLA-C alleles showing the fewest.

The CDR3 has 13 amino acids, counting the end cysteine and phenylalanine. Only the CDR3 DNA is retained, 39 bases long and in frame from the first base. V loses 0 bases at its end and J loses 6 bases; junction bases beyond the gene matches: 3. Taken from the germline V gene, the CDR1 and CDR2 loops are SGDLS and YYNGEE. The cohort was made up of hundreds of healthy bone marrow donors. All cohort members were sampled while nominally healthy, although unrecorded immune exposures were likely present. The donor was CMV seronegative and was included in the group of hundreds of seronegative cohort members. A peripheral blood sample was provided by each donor, and peripheral blood mononuclear cells were used for TCR beta sequencing. The Qiagen DNeasy Blood Extraction Kit was used to extract genomic DNA from the blood cell samples.

The TCR sequence derives from a woman aged 30 to 39 in good health and CMV-seronegative. The sequencing input was PBMCs. The V and J genes are TRBV9 and TRBJ2-7; TRBD2 matches 7 bases in the middle. The nucleotide sequence reads as follows: TGTGCCAGCAGCGTAGTGACGGGAGGCGAGCAGTACTTC. Its protein product is CASSVVTGGEQYF.